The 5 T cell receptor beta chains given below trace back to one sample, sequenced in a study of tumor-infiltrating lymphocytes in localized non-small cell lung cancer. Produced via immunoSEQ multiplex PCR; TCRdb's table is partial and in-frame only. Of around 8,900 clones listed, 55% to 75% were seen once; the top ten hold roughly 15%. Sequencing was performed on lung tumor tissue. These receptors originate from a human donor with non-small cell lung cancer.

DNA for the CDR3: TGTGCCAGCAGCTCTTACAAAGGACTGTCCGGAAACACCATATATTTT. Translated, it gives CASSSYKGLSGNTIYF. The chain employs TRBV7-7 and TRBJ1-3; D gene ambiguous. V was cut by 4 bases and J by 4 bases, with 17 bases left in between. The length of the CDR3 is 16 residues. Per germline, CDR1 SSHAT and CDR2 FNYEAQ (reference sequence). Filled out from reference TRBV7-7 and TRBJ1-3, the complete variable domain reads GAGVSQSPRYKVTKRGQDVTLRCDPISSHATLYWYQQALGQGPEFLTYFNYEAQPDKSGLPSDRFSAERPEGSISTLTIQRTEQRDSAMYRCASSSYKGLSGNTIYFGEGSWLTVV.

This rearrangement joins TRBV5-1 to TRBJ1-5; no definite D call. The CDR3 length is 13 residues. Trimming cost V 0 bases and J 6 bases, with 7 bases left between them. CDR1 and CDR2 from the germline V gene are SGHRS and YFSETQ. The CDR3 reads CASSLAEGQPQHF. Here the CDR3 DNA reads TGCGCCAGCAGCTTGGCGGAAGGTCAGCCCCAGCATTTT.

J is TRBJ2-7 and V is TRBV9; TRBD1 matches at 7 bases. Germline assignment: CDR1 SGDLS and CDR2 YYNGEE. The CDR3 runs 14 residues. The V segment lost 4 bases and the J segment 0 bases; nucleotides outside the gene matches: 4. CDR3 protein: CASSPGDSSYEQYF. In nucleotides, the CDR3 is TGTGCCAGCAGCCCCGGGGACAGCTCCTACGAGCAGTACTTC.

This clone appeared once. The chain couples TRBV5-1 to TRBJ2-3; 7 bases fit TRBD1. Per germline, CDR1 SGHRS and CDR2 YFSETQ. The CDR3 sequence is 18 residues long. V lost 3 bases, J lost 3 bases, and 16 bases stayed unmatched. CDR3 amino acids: CASSSPTGSIRETDTQYF. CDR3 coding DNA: TGCGCCAGCAGCTCCCCGACAGGGTCAATTCGAGAGACAGATACGCAGTATTTT.

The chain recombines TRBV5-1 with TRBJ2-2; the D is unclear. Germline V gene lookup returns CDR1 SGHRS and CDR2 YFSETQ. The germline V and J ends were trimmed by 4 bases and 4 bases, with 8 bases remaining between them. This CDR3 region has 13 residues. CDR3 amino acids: CASSLVGTGELFF. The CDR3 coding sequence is TGCGCCAGCAGCCTGGTGGGCACCGGGGAGCTGTTTTTT.